A single sample gave rise to the 8 T cell receptor beta chains below, sequenced in a study of T-cell memory formation after mild COVID-19. Using its own MiXCR run on the 5' RACE reads, TCRdb lists one record per CDR3 protein. The repertoire holds 400,000 to 500,000 distinct CDR3 sequences, with roughly a quarter as singletons. Sequenced: PBMCs or a T cell subset sorted from them (not recorded which). These receptors all come from an adult woman who had mild COVID-19 (a few samples of this study predate the infection). Cell type and time point are not known.

The chain joins TRBV24-1 to TRBJ2-3; D gene uncertain. CDR3 length: 15 residues. The germline V and J ends were trimmed by 3 bases and 5 bases, with 14 bases remaining between them. Germline assignment: CDR1 KGHDR and CDR2 SFDVKD. For the CDR3, the DNA is TGTGCCACCAGTGATCCCCGAACGGCGGAAGATACGCAGTATTTT. Translation: CATSDPRTAEDTQYF.

This chain links TRBV12-3 or TRBV12-4 with TRBJ2-3, with D possibly matching TRBD2 (6 bases). The CDR3 has 12 amino acids. Trimming removed 8 bases at V and 3 bases at J, with 9 bases between. CDR3 residues: CASGGETDTQYF. CDR3 bases: TGTGCCAGCGGAGGGGAGACAGATACGCAGTATTTT.

The chain joins TRBV7-8 to TRBJ2-1; 8 nucleotides line up with TRBD2. After removal of 0 bases from V and 2 bases from J, the junction contained 6 bases not matched to a gene. The CDR3 sequence is 17 residues long. From germline, CDR1 is SGHVS and CDR2 FQNEAQ. Here the CDR3 reads CASSLAQLAEAYNEQFF. The CDR3 DNA is TGTGCCAGCAGCTTAGCGCAACTAGCGGAAGCCTACAATGAGCAGTTCTTC.

This chain joins TRBV4-1 and TRBJ2-7; D ambiguous. The V and J ends lost 3 bases and 0 bases respectively, with 12 bases between them. The CDR3 contains 15 residues. Germline V lookup: CDR1 MGHRA, CDR2 YSYEKL. The CDR3 here is CASSQSRFSSYEQYF. CDR3 DNA sequence: TGCGCCAGCAGCCAGAGCAGGTTTTCCTCCTACGAGCAGTACTTC.

The genes are TRBV4-2 and TRBJ2-1, with TRBD1 matching over 9 bases. The CDR3 runs 16 residues. Germline V gene data show CDR1 as LGHNA and CDR2 as YNFKEQ. J lost 7 bases, V lost 3 bases, and 10 bases had no gene match. This chain's CDR3 is CASSQLTGGGFNEQFF. The DNA for the CDR3 is TGTGCCAGCAGCCAGCTTACAGGGGGCGGTTTTAATGAGCAGTTCTTC.

This clonotype was seen a few times. The chain's CDR3 is CSARHPPWTDTQYF. CDR3 DNA: TGCAGTGCTAGACACCCCCCGTGGACAGATACGCAGTATTTT. The rearrangement joins TRBV20-1 to TRBJ2-3; no definite D call. V lost 2 bases, J lost 3 bases, and 12 bases lay in between. Per the germline V gene, CDR1 is DFQATT and CDR2 is SNEGSKA (reference sequence). The CDR3 has 14 residues.

This clonotype was counted a few times. V is TRBV7-6 and J is TRBJ1-1, with D possibly matching TRBD1 (5 bases). V was trimmed by 3 bases and J by 1 base, leaving 9 bases between them. The germline V gene encodes CDR1 SGHVS and CDR2 FNYEAQ. This CDR3 spans 14 amino acids. Written as DNA, the CDR3 is TGTGCCAGCAGCTTTATACAGGAGAACACTGAAGCTTTCTTT. It translates to CASSFIQENTEAFF.

This clonotype turned up a few times. This chain uses TRBV30 with TRBJ2-5, with a weak D call TRBD2 (6 bases). V was trimmed by 7 bases and J by 2 bases, leaving 11 bases between them. This CDR3 is built from 12 residues. Germline values: CDR1 GTSNPN, CDR2 SVGIG (reference sequence). CDR3 region: CALQGGQETQYF. The CDR3 nucleotides are TGTGCCTTGCAAGGAGGGCAAGAGACCCAGTACTTC.